This T cell receptor beta chain was captured in a study of monozygotic twins with inflammatory bowel disease. Germline V gives CDR1 MNHEY, CDR2 SMNVEV (reference sequence). This CDR3 contains 13 residues. TCRdb re-called the 5' RACE reads, yielding one record per CDR3 amino acid sequence without DNA. The sample table includes roughly 140,000 distinct CDR3 sequences. Sequencing input: blood. The rearrangement links TRBV27 to TRBJ2-1; with no DNA, the TCRdb D assignment of TRBD1 cannot be verified. This TCR was recovered from a human donor with ulcerative colitis or Crohn's disease, or a healthy co-twin of an affected twin (not recorded which). The CDR3 sequence: CASSYRAGTEHFF.